The sequence of this TCR beta chain was determined in a study of blood T cell repertoires in COVID-19. Data came from immunoSEQ multiplex PCR; TCRdb stores just in-frame clones and leaves some out. The table records over 90,000 clones, more than 70% of them present only once. CDR3 size: 18 residues. Trimming stripped 3 bases from V and 5 bases from J, with 26 bases between. The germline V gene has CDR1 SGHTA and CDR2 FQGNSA. V is TRBV7-2 and J is TRBJ2-7; no definite D call. The material sequenced was peripheral blood. The sequence was obtained from a woman older than 75 in a cohort sampled during active COVID-19. The CDR3 is CASSFYPYSYDQKNEQYF. The CDR3 DNA reads as TGTGCCAGCAGCTTTTATCCGTATTCTTACGATCAGAAGAACGAGCAGTACTTC. Complete variable domain (other parts from reference TRBV7-2 and TRBJ2-7): GAGVSQSPSNKVTEKGKDVELRCDPISGHTALYWYRQSLGQGLEFLIYFQGNSAPDKSGLPSDRFSAERTGGSVSTLTIQRTQQEDSAVYLCASSFYPYSYDQKNEQYFGPGTRLTVT.